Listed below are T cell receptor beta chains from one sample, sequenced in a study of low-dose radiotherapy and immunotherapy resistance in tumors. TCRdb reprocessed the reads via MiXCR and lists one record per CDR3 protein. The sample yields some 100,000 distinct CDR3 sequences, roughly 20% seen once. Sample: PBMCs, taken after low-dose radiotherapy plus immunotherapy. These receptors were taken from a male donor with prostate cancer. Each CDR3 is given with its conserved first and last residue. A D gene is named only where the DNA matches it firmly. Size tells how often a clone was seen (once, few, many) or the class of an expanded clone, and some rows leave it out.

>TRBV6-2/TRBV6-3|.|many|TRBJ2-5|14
CASSYRGDQETQYF
TGTGCCAGCAGTTACCGCGGGGACCAAGAGACCCAGTACTTC
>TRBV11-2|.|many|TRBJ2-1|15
CASSLVGGPYNEQFF
TGTGCCAGCAGCTTAGTGGGGGGGCCGTACAATGAGCAGTTCTTC
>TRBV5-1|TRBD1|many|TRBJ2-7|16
CASSTPGQGSSYEQYF
TGCGCCAGCAGCACCCCCGGACAGGGAAGTTCCTACGAGCAGTACTTC
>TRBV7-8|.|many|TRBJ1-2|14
CASSSRTLGYGYTF
TGTGCCAGCAGCTCTCGGACATTGGGGTATGGCTACACCTTC
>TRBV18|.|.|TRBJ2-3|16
CASSMITESTDTQYFF
.
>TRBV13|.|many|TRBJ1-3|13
CASSFGGGNTIYF
TGTGCCAGCAGCTTCGGGGGCGGAAACACCATATATTTT
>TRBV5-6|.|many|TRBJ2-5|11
CASSFRETQYF
TGTGCCAGCAGCTTTCGGGAGACCCAGTACTTC
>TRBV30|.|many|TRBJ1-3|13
CARVEGAGNTIYF
TGTGCCCGGGTGGAGGGGGCTGGAAACACCATATATTTT
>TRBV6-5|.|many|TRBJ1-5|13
CASSYRTEQPQHF
TGTGCCAGCAGTTATCGGACAGAACAGCCCCAGCATTTT
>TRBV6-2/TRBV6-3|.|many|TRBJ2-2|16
CASSYSRLGGAGELFF
TGTGCCAGCAGTTACTCCCGTCTAGGAGGGGCCGGGGAGCTGTTTTTT
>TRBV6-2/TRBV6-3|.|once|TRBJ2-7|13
CASSEAAGYEQYF
TGTGCCAGCAGTGAAGCCGCAGGCTACGAGCAGTACTTC
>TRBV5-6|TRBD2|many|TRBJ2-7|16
CASSLVGGGEAYEQYF
TGTGCCAGCAGCTTGGTTGGGGGAGGGGAGGCCTACGAGCAGTACTTC
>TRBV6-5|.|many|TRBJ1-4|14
CASSQQAMGEKLFF
TGTGCCAGCAGTCAGCAGGCCATGGGGGAAAAACTGTTTTTT
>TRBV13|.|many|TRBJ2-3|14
CASRLTSSTDTQYF
TGTGCCAGCAGACTTACCTCTAGCACAGATACGCAGTATTTT
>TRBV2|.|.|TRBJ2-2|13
CASSGRANGELFF
TGTGCCAGCAGTGGAAGGGCGAACGGGGAGCTGTTTTTT
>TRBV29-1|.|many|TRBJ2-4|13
CSVEGRATNIQYF
TGCAGCGTTGAAGGCAGGGCCACGAACATTCAGTACTTC
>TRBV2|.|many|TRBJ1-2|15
CASRGGVWDNYGYTF
TGTGCCAGCCGGGGGGGGGTATGGGATAACTATGGCTACACCTTC
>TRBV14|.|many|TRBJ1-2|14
CASSQGRAAYGYTF
TGTGCCAGCAGCCAAGGCAGGGCTGCCTATGGCTACACCTTC
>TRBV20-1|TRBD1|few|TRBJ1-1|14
CSARGQGTNTEAFF
TGCAGTGCTAGGGGACAGGGGACGAACACTGAAGCTTTCTTT
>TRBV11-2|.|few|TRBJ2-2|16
CASSFIGLNTGELFFF
.
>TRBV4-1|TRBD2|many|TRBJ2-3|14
CASSRGLATDTQYF
TGCGCCAGCAGCCGGGGACTAGCAACAGATACGCAGTATTTT
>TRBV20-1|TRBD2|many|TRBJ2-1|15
CSATLSSGGAREQFF
TGCAGTGCTACGCTCTCTAGCGGGGGGGCCAGGGAGCAGTTCTTC
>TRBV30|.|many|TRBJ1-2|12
CAWSNVGGGYTF
TGTGCCTGGAGTAATGTGGGCGGAGGCTACACCTTC
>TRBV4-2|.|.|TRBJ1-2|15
CASSQEGLGLYGYTF
TGTGCCAGCAGCCAAGAAGGCCTGGGCCTCTATGGCTACACCTTC